The 2 T cell receptor beta chains below come from one sample, sequenced in a study of cytomegalovirus exposure and HLA in healthy donors. PCR employed 60 Vbeta and 13 Jbeta primers. Some clones are missing from TCRdb's copy, which holds only in-frame ones; the method was immunoSEQ multiplex PCR. The sample has about 150,000 clones, about 70% seen once. The sequenced sample was PBMCs. These receptors originate from a woman aged 55-70 years in good health and CMV-seropositive.

V gene TRBV6-1 combines with J gene TRBJ1-5; 7 bases fit TRBD1. V lost 5 bases and J lost 4; bases outside the gene matches: 5. There are 14 residues in the CDR3. CDR1 is MNHNS, CDR2 SASEGT, per germline. The CDR3 loop is CASSSRDRNQPQHF. The CDR3 nucleotides are TGTGCCAGCAGTAGCCGGGACAGAAATCAGCCCCAGCATTTT.

This clone occurred a few times. This chain connects TRBV19 to TRBJ1-1; D ambiguous. This CDR3 region has 13 residues. Trimming removed 7 bases at V and 1 base at J, with 10 bases between. CDR1 is LNHDA and CDR2 is SQIVND in the germline V gene (reference sequence). CDR3 nucleotides: TGTGCCAGTATGGAGCAGACGAACACTGAAGCTTTCTTT. It translates to CASMEQTNTEAFF.